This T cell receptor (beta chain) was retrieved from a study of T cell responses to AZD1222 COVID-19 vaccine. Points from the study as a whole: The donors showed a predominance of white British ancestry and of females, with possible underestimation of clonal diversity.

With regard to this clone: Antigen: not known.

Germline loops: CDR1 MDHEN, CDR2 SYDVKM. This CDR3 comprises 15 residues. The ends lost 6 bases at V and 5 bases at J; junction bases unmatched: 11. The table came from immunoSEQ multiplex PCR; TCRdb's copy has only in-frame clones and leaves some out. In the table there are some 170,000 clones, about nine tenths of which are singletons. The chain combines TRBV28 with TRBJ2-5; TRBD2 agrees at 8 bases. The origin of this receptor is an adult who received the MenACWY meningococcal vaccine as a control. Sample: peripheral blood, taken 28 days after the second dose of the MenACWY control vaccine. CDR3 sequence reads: CASRYGRALKETQYF. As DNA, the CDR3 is TGTGCCAGCAGGTACGGGAGGGCGCTTAAGGAGACCCAGTACTTC.